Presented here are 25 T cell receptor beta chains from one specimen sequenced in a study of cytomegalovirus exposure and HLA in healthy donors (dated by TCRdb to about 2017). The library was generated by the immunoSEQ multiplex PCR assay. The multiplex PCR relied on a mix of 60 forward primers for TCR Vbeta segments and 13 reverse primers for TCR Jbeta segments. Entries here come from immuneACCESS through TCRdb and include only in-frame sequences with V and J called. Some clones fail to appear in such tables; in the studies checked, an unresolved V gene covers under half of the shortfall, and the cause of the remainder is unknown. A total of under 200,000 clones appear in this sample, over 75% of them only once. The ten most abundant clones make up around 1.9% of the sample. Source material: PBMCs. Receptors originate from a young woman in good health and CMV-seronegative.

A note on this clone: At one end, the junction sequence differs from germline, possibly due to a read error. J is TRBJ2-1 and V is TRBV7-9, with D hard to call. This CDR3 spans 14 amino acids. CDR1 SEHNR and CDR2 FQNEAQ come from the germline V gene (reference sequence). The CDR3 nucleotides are TGTTCCAGCAGCCCACAAAGATTAGCCAATGAGCAGTTCTTC. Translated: CSSSPQRLANEQFF.

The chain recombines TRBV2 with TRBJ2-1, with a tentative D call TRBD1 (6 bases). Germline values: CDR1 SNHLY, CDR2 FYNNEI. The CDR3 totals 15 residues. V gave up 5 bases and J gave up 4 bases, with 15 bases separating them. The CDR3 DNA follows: TGTGCCAGCAGTAAACAGGGTCTCCAATACAATGAGCAGTTCTTC. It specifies CASSKQGLQYNEQFF.

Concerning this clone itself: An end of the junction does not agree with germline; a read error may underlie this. The CDR3 region is CSSSLVQGARTEAFF. CDR3 bases: TGTTCCAGCAGCTTAGTGCAGGGGGCGAGGACTGAAGCTTTCTTT. V and J are TRBV7-9 and TRBJ1-1, with TRBD1 matching 8 bases. The CDR3 extends over 15 amino acids. The germline gives CDR1 SEHNR, CDR2 FQNEAQ (reference sequence).

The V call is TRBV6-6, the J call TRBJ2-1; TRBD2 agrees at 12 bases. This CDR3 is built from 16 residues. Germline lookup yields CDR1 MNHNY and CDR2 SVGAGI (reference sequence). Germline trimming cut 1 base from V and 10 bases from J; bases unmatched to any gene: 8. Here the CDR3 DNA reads TGTGCCAGCAGTTACTTGCTAGCGGGGGGGAGGGGCGAGCAGTTCTTC. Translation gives CASSYLLAGGRGEQFF.

In nucleotides, the CDR3 is TGTGCCAGCTCACCGGAACAGGGATACGATACGCAGTATTTT. It is translated as CASSPEQGYDTQYF. The chain has TRBV18 and TRBJ2-3; D is possibly TRBD1 (6 bases). V was pared by 3 bases and J by 6 bases, with 13 bases between. This CDR3 spans 14 amino acids. CDR1 is KGHSH and CDR2 is LQKENI in the germline V gene. Using reference TRBV18 and TRBJ2-3 for the parts outside the CDR3, the full variable domain is NAGVMQNPRHLVRRRGQEARLRCSPMKGHSHVYWYRQLPEEGLKFMVYLQKENIIDESGMPKERFSAEFPKEGPSILRIQQVVRGDSAAYFCASSPEQGYDTQYFGPGTRLTVL.

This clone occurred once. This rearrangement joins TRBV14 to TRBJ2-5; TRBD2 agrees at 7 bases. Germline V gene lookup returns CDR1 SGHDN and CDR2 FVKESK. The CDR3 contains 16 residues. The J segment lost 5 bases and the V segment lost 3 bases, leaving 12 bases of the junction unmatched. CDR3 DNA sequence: TGTGCCAGCAGCCATGATGCCGGGACTATAAGGGAGACCCAGTACTTC. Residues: CASSHDAGTIRETQYF.

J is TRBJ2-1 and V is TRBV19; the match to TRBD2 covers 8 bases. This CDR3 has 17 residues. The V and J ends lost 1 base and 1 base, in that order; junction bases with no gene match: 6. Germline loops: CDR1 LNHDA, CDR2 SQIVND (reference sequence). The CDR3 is CASSIGASGRSYNEQFF. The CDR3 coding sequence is TGTGCCAGTAGTATAGGGGCTAGCGGGCGTTCCTACAATGAGCAGTTCTTC.

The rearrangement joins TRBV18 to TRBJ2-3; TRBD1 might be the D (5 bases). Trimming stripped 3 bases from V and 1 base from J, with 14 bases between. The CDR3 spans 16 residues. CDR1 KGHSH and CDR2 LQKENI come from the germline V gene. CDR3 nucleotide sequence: TGTGCCAGCTCACCCCAGGTGACAGAGCGCACAGATACGCAGTATTTT. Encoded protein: CASSPQVTERTDTQYF.

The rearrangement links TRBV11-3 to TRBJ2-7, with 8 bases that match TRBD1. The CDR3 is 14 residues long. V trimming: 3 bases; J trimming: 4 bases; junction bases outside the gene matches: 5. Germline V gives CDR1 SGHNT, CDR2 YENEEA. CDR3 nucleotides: TGTGCCAGCAGCTTGTTGGACAGGGATTACGAGCAGTACTTC. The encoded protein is CASSLLDRDYEQYF.

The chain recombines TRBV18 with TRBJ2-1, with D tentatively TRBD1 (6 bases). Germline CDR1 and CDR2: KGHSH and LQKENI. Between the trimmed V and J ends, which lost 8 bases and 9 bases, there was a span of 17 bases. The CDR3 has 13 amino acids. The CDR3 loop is CASQERGMGEQFF. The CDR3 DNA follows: TGTGCCAGCCAGGAGAGGGGGATGGGTGAGCAGTTCTTC.

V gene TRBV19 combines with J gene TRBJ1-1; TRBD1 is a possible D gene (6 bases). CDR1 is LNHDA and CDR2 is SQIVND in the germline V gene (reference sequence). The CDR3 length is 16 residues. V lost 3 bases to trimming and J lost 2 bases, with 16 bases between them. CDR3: CASSIYFQGSNTEAFF. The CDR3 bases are TGTGCCAGTAGTATCTATTTTCAGGGGTCAAACACTGAAGCTTTCTTT.

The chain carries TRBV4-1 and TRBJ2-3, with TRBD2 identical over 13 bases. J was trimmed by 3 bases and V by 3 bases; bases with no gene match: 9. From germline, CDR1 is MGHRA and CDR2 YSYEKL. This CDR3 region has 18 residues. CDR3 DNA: TGCGCCAGCAGCCATGACCGACTAGCGGGGGGTTGGACAGATACGCAGTATTTT. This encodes CASSHDRLAGGWTDTQYF.

CDR3 DNA: TGCAGCGTTAGGATAGAAGCGGGGGTCCCGGAGCAGTTCTTC. Protein sequence: CSVRIEAGVPEQFF. The rearrangement uses TRBV29-1 and TRBJ2-1, with 8 bases lining up with TRBD2. CDR1 is SQVTM, CDR2 ANQGSEA, per germline. CDR3 length: 14 amino acids. J lost 10 bases, V lost 5 bases, and 13 bases had no gene match.

The CDR3 DNA is TGTGCCAGCAGCCCACCCCGGGGTGGGACAGGATCCACTGAAGCTTTCTTT. Amino acids: CASSPPRGGTGSTEAFF. The chain is built from TRBV9 and TRBJ1-1, with 8 bases that match TRBD1. The V and J ends lost 4 bases and 4 bases, in that order; junction bases with no gene match: 15. CDR1 is SGDLS and CDR2 is YYNGEE in the germline V gene. The CDR3 is 17 residues long.

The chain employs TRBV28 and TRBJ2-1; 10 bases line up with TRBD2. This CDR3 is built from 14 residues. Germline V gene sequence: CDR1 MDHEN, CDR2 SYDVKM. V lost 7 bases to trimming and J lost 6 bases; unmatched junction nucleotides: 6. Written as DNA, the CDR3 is TGTGCCAGCAACCCGGGACTAGCGTCCAATGAGCAGTTCTTC. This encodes CASNPGLASNEQFF. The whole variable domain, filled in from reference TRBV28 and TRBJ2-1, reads DVKVTQSSRYLVKRTGEKVFLECVQDMDHENMFWYRQDPGLGLRLIYFSYDVKMKEKGDIPEGYSVSREKKERFSLILESASTNQTSMYLCASNPGLASNEQFFGPGTRLTVL.

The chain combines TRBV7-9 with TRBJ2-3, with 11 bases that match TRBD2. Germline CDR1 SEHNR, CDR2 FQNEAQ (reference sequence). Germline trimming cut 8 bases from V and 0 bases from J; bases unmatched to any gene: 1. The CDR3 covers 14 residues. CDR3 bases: TGTGCCAGCCTAGCGGGAGGCAGCACAGATACGCAGTATTTT. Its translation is CASLAGGSTDTQYF.

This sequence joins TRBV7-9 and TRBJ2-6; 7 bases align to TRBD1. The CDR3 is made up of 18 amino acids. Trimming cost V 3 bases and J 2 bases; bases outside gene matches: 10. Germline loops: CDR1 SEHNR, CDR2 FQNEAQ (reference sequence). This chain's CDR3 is CASSLKGAGGPGANVLTF. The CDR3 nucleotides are TGTGCCAGCAGCTTGAAGGGGGCAGGTGGGCCTGGGGCCAACGTCCTGACTTTC.

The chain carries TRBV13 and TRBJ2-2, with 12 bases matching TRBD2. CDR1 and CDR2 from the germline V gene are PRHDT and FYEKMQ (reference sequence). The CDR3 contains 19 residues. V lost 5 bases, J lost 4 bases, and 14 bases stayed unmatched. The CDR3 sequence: CASSHLAGGPSRSTGELFF. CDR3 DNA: TGTGCCAGCAGCCATCTAGCGGGAGGGCCCAGTAGGAGCACCGGGGAGCTGTTTTTT.

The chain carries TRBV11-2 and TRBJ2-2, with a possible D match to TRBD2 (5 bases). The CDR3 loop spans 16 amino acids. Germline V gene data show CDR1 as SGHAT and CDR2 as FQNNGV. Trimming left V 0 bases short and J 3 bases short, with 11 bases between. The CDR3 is CASSLDGSGDTGELFF. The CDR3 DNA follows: TGTGCCAGCAGCTTAGATGGGAGTGGTGACACCGGGGAGCTGTTTTTT.

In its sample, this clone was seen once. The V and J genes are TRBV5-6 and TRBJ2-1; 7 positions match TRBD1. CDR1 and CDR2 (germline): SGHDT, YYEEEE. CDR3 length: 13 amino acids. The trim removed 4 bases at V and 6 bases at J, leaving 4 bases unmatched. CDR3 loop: CASSPGQTNEQFF. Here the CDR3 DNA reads TGTGCCAGCAGCCCGGGACAGACCAATGAGCAGTTCTTC.

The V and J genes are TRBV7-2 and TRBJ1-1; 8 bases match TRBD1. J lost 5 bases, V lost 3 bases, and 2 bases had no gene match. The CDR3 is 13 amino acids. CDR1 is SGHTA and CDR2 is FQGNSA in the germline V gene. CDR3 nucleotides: TGTGCCAGCAGCTTCCAGGGGGCGACTGAAGCTTTCTTT. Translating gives CASSFQGATEAFF.

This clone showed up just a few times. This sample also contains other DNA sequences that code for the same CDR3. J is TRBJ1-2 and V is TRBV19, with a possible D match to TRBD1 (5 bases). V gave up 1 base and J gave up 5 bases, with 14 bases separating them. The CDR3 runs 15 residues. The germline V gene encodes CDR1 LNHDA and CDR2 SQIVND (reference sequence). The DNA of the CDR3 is TGTGCCAGTAGTATAGCGGTCAGGGTATCGTATGGCTACACCTTC. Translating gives CASSIAVRVSYGYTF.

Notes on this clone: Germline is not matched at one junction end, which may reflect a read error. The CDR3 sequence is CASSLGGDRGATNEKLFF. The DNA for the CDR3 is TGCGCTAGCAGCTTGGGAGGGGACAGGGGAGCAACTAATGAAAAACTGTTTTTT. This chain uses TRBV5-1 with TRBJ1-4; TRBD1 matches at 10 bases. Germline V gene data show CDR1 as SGHRS and CDR2 as YFSETQ. CDR3 size: 18 residues.

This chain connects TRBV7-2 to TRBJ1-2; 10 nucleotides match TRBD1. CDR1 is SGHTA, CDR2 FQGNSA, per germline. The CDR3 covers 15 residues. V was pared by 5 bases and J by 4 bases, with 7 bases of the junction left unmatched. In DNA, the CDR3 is TGTGCCAGCAGCCTTCGACAGGGGGCGAGCTATGGCTACACCTTC. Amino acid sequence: CASSLRQGASYGYTF.

The CDR3 coding sequence is TGTGCCAGCATCAACTCCGGGTCGAGACCGGGCACTGAAGCTTTCTTT. The encoded protein is CASINSGSRPGTEAFF. J is TRBJ1-1 and V is TRBV28; D is unclear. The germline CDR1 and CDR2 sequences are MDHEN and SYDVKM. The CDR3 has 16 residues. Trimming shortened V by 7 bases and J by 4 bases, and 22 bases separated the two germline ends.